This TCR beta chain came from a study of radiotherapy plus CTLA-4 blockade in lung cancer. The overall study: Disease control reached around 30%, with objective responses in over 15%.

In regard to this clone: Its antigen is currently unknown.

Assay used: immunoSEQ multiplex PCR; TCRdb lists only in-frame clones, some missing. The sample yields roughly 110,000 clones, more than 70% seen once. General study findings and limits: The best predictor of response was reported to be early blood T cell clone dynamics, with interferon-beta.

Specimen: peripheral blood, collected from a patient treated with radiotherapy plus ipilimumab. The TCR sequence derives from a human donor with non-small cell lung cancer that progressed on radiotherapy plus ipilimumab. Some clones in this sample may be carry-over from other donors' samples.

The CDR3 is CASSTETGEEGGYTF. The CDR3 region has the DNA TGTGCCAGCAGTACCGAGACAGGGGAGGAGGGTGGCTACACCTTC. This sequence joins TRBV28 and TRBJ1-2; 8 bases agree with TRBD1. V dropped 5 bases and J dropped 7; count of bases not matched to a gene: 12. The CDR3 sequence is 15 residues long. The germline V gene encodes CDR1 MDHEN and CDR2 SYDVKM.